One and the same sample provided the 13 T cell receptor beta chains below, sequenced in a study of regulatory T cells in long-lasting Graves disease. Through Arm-PCR of CDR3 regions and iRepertoire HTBI primers, TCR beta libraries were built. TCRdb analysed the multiplex PCR reads with MiXCR anew, one entry per CDR3 protein. Among roughly 450,000 distinct CDR3 sequences listed, 20% to 25% were seen once. The time point denotes: persistent/refractory GD, antithyroid drugs over 5 years with positive TRAb. Following extraction of RNA from PBMCs, that RNA was used to make the TCR library. Material: peripheral blood mononuclear cells (PBMCs), obtained when the disease was refractory, from a patient treated with antithyroid drugs. These receptors came from a female donor with Graves disease.

This clonotype has only a few counts. The chain couples TRBV27 to TRBJ2-7, with D unresolved. The CDR3 consists of 14 residues. Germline loops: CDR1 MNHEY, CDR2 SMNVEV (reference sequence). Trimming stripped 2 bases from V and 0 bases from J, with 8 bases between. The CDR3 sequence: CASSLGMSSYEQYF. The DNA for the CDR3 is TGTGCCAGCAGTTTAGGTATGAGCTCCTACGAGCAGTACTTC.

This clonotype was found many times. This rearrangement joins TRBV30 to TRBJ1-4; D call uncertain. V was clipped by 2 bases and J by 7 bases, with 8 bases between them. The CDR3 has 12 amino acids. The germline gives CDR1 GTSNPN, CDR2 SVGIG (reference sequence). CDR3 residues: CAWSPDFEKLFF. DNA for the CDR3: TGTGCCTGGAGTCCAGACTTTGAAAAACTGTTTTTT.

The V call is TRBV20-1, the J call TRBJ1-1; tentative D call: TRBD1 (5 bases). The CDR3 is made up of 13 amino acids. Trimming took 4 bases from V and 0 from J, leaving 9 bases between them. CDR1 and CDR2 from the germline V gene are DFQATT and SNEGSKA (reference sequence). CDR3 amino acids: CSAIDSLNTEAFF. CDR3 nucleotide sequence: TGCAGTGCTATCGACAGCCTGAACACTGAAGCTTTCTTT.

The chain joins TRBV6-1 to TRBJ2-7; D uncertain. Looked up from germline, CDR1 is MNHNS and CDR2 is SASEGT. V dropped 10 bases and J dropped 6 bases, with 28 bases sitting between them. CDR3 length: 16 amino acids. CDR3 region: CATLAASRATPGEQYF. CDR3 nucleotides: TGTGCCACCCTCGCTGCGTCCCGCGCTACCCCAGGCGAGCAGTACTTC.

This clonotype was detected a few times. A read error may produce the germline difference seen at one junction end. The chain employs TRBV7-2 and TRBJ2-7; perhaps D is TRBD1 or TRBD2 (5 bases each). The V gene's germline CDR1 is SGHTA and CDR2 FQGNSA. CDR3 length: 12 amino acids. CDR3 in amino acids: CASSSSTGTVAF. The CDR3, as DNA: TGTGCCAGCAGCTCGTCGACCGGGACGGTCGCCTTC. Based on the CDR3 plus reference TRBV7-2 and TRBJ2-7, the full variable domain is GAGVSQSPSNKVTEKGKDVELRCDPISGHTALYWYRQSLGQGLEFLIYFQGNSAPDKSGLPSDRFSAERTGGSVSTLTIQRTQQEDSAVYLCASSSSTGTVAFGPGTRLTVT.

This clonotype has at least ten counts. The V gene is TRBV29-1, the J gene TRBJ2-7, with a weak D call TRBD1 (6 bases). Per germline, CDR1 SQVTM and CDR2 ANQGSEA. The length of the CDR3 is 13 residues. V was pared by 7 bases and J by 0 bases, with 13 bases between. Written as DNA, the CDR3 is TGCAGCGCCCGGGACACTACCTCCTACGAGCAGTACTTC. It yields the protein CSARDTTSYEQYF.

This clonotype came up a few times. The gene calls are TRBV10-1 and TRBJ2-2; D gene ambiguous. The V end lost 3 bases, the J end lost 5 bases, and 7 bases lay between the germline ends. Germline lookup yields CDR1 WNHNN and CDR2 SYGVQD (reference sequence). The CDR3 spans 13 residues. CDR3 in amino acids: CASSEPATGELFF. The CDR3 DNA reads TGCGCCAGCAGTGAACCGGCTACCGGGGAGCTGTTTTTT.

This clonotype came up many times. This chain connects TRBV24-1 to TRBJ1-2, with D hard to call. CDR3 length: 11 residues. CDR1 KGHDR and CDR2 SFDVKD come from the germline V gene. Trimming removed 5 bases at V and 1 base at J, with 1 base between. CDR3 protein: CATSGNYGYTF. The DNA of the CDR3 is TGTGCCACCAGTGGTAACTATGGCTACACCTTC.

This clonotype was seen ten or more times. The J gene is TRBJ1-2, the V gene TRBV7-2, with a possible D match to TRBD1 (6 bases). Trimming pared 4 bases from V and 2 bases from J, leaving 11 bases between. CDR3 size: 14 residues. Germline V lookup: CDR1 SGHTA, CDR2 FQGNSA. DNA for the CDR3: TGTGCCAGCAGCTCCCGGACAGAGAACTATGGCTACACCTTC. Translating it yields CASSSRTENYGYTF. Full variable domain (outside the CDR3, taken from reference TRBV7-2 and TRBJ1-2): GAGVSQSPSNKVTEKGKDVELRCDPISGHTALYWYRQSLGQGLEFLIYFQGNSAPDKSGLPSDRFSAERTGGSVSTLTIQRTQQEDSAVYLCASSSRTENYGYTFGSGTRLTVV.

This sequence joins TRBV9 and TRBJ1-2; the match to TRBD1 covers 11 bases. V gave up 4 bases and J gave up 8 bases; unmatched junction bases: 7. CDR3 length equals 14 residues. CDR1 is SGDLS, CDR2 YYNGEE, per germline. The CDR3: CASSIGQGARGYTF. CDR3 nucleotides: TGTGCCAGCAGCATCGGACAGGGGGCCCGGGGCTACACCTTC.

The chain recombines TRBV28 with TRBJ2-5; D possibly corresponds to TRBD2 (5 bases). The CDR3 totals 14 residues. Germline V lookup: CDR1 MDHEN, CDR2 SYDVKM. V lost 5 bases and J 3 bases, leaving 13 bases between the germline ends. The CDR3 region has the DNA TGTGCCAGCAGTATCGGCGGACTGGAAGAGACCCAGTACTTC. This encodes CASSIGGLEETQYF. Based on the CDR3 plus reference TRBV28 and TRBJ2-5, the full variable domain is DVKVTQSSRYLVKRTGEKVFLECVQDMDHENMFWYRQDPGLGLRLIYFSYDVKMKEKGDIPEGYSVSREKKERFSLILESASTNQTSMYLCASSIGGLEETQYFGPGTRLLVL.

This chain connects TRBV5-4 to TRBJ1-2; 7 nucleotides match TRBD1. The CDR3 spans 15 residues. The trim removed 5 bases at V and 0 bases at J, leaving 7 bases unmatched. Germline CDR1 is SGHNT and CDR2 is YYREEE (reference sequence). The CDR3 bases are TGTGCCAGCAGACTACAGGGGCCTCCTAACTATGGCTACACCTTC. Its protein is CASRLQGPPNYGYTF.

The gene calls are TRBV3-1 and TRBJ2-1, with D possibly matching TRBD2 (5 bases). This CDR3 has 19 amino acids. V was cut by 4 bases and J by 0 bases, with 22 bases left in between. Germline CDR1 LGHDT, CDR2 YNNKEL (reference sequence). CDR3 nucleotides: TGTGCCAGCAGCCCGGAGGTTAGTAAACGGAAAAGCTCCTACAATGAGCAGTTCTTC. Translated: CASSPEVSKRKSSYNEQFF.